This T cell receptor beta chain was captured by sequencing in a study of CD8 T cells in Susac syndrome. Reverse transcription of about 0.5 to 1 ug RNA was carried out with random hexamers. TCRdb processed the immunoSEQ multiplex PCR reads anew with MiXCR; each CDR3 protein has one entry. The sample carries fewer than 200,000 distinct CDR3 sequences, around 90% recorded once. Germline CDR1 and CDR2: DFQATT and SNEGSKA (reference sequence). V lost 5 bases and J lost 1; bases outside the gene matches: 5. The CDR3 is 14 residues long. The origin of this receptor is a human donor with Susac syndrome. Specimen: CD4+ T cells from PBMCs. The chain has TRBV20-1 and TRBJ2-3; 8 positions match TRBD1. The CDR3 spells CSASSDRGTDTQYF. In DNA, the CDR3 is TGCAGTGCTTCCTCGGACAGGGGCACAGATACGCAGTATTTT.